This TCR beta chain was retrieved from a study of graft-versus-host responses after intestinal transplantation. Study-wide context: All recipients were transplanted with multivisceral, liver-intestinal, or isolated intestinal grafts. Whole-study findings and limits: Individuals carrying graft-donor T cell macrochimerism showed high graft-versus-host to host-versus-graft clonal ratios in allografts. Investigators detected GvH clones in recipient marrow, with some emerging earlier in ileum or blood. Circulating GvH clone levels at their peak were associated with HvG declines (early post-transplant).

The count of this clone is one. What it binds is not known. J gave up 4 bases and V 2 bases, and 8 bases lay outside the gene matches. The CDR3 consists of 15 residues. Germline V CDR1 and CDR2: LNHDA, SQIVND (reference sequence). Here immunoSEQ multiplex PCR was the method, and the copy in TCRdb shows in-frame clones only, minus some. In the table there are roughly 93,000 clones, 80% to 95% of which are singletons. The source of this sequence is a human donor who received an intestinal transplant. The V and J genes are TRBV19 and TRBJ2-7; TRBD1 matches 7 bases. Sequenced material: unstimulated CD8+ T cells sorted from spleen or lymph node cells, taken before intestinal transplant. In nucleotides, the CDR3 is TGTGCCAGTAGTATAAGGGACAGCCCTTTTTACGAGCAGTACTTC. Protein sequence: CASSIRDSPFYEQYF.